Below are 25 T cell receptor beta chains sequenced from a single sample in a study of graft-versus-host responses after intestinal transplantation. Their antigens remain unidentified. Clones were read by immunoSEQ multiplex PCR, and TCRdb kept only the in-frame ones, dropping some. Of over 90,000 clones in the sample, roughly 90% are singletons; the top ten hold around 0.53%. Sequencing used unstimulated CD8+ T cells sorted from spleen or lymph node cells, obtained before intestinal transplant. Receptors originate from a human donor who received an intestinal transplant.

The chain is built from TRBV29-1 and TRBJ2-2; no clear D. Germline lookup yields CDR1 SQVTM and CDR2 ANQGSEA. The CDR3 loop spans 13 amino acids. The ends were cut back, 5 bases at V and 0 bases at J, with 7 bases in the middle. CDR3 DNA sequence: TGCAGCGTTCTCTGGCCGAACACCGGGGAGCTGTTTTTT. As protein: CSVLWPNTGELFF.

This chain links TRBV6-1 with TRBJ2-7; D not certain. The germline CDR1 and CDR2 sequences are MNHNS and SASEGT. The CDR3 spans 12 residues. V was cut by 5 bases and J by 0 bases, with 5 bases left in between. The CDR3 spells CASSPGSYEQYF. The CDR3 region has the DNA TGTGCCAGCAGTCCGGGCTCCTACGAGCAGTACTTC.

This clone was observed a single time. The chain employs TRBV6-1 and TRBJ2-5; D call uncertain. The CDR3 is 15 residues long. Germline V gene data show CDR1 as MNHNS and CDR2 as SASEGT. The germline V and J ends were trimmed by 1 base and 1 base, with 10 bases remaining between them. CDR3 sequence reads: CASSEELRSQETQYF. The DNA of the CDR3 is TGTGCCAGCAGTGAAGAGCTCAGGTCCCAAGAGACCCAGTACTTC.

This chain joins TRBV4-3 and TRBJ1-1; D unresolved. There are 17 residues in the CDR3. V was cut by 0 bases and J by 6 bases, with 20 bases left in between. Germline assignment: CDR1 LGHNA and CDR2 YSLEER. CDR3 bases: TGCGCCAGCAGCCAAGAAGCGGCGGGGTTGATTGGTGCTGAAGCTTTCTTT. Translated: CASSQEAAGLIGAEAFF.

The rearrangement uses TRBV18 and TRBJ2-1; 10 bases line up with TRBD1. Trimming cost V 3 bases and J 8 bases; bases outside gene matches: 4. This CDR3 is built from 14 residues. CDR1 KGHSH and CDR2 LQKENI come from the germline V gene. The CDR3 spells CASSPGQGLDEQFF. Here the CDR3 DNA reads TGTGCCAGCTCACCGGGACAGGGGCTAGATGAGCAGTTCTTC.

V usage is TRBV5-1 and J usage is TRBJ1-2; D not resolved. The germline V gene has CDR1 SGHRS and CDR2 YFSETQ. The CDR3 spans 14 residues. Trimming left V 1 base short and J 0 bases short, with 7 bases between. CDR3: CASSLRSTNYGYTF. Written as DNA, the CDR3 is TGCGCCAGCAGCTTGAGATCTACTAACTATGGCTACACCTTC.

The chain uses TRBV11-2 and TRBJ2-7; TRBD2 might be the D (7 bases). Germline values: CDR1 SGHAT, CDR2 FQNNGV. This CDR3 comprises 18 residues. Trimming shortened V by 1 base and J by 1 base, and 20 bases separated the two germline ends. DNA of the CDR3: TGTGCCAGCAGCTTAGGGCCCGGGGGAAGCGGGACATCCTACGAGCAGTACTTC. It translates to CASSLGPGGSGTSYEQYF.

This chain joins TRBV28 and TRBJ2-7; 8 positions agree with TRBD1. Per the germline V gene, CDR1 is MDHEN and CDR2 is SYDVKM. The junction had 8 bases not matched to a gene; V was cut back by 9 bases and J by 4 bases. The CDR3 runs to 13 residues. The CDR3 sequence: CASGQGGGYEQYF. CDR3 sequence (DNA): TGTGCCAGTGGACAGGGTGGAGGATACGAGCAGTACTTC.

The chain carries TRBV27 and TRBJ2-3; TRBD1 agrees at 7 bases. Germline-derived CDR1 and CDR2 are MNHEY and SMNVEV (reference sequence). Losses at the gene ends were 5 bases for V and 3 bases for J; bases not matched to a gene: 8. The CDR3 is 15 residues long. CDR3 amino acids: CASSQLMTGTDTQYF. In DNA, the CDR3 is TGTGCCAGCAGTCAACTAATGACAGGGACAGATACGCAGTATTTT.

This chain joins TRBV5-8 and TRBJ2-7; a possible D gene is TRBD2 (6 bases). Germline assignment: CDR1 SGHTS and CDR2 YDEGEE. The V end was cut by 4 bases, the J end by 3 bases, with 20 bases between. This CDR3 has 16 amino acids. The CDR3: CASSPQGRDFNYEQYF. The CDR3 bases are TGTGCCAGCAGCCCCCAGGGACGGGACTTCAACTACGAGCAGTACTTC.

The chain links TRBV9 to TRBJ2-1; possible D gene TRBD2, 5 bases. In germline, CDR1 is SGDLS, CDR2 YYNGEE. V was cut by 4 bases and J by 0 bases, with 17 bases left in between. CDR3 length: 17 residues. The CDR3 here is CASSPEGNFRSYNEQFF. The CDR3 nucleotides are TGTGCCAGCAGCCCCGAGGGAAACTTCCGCTCCTACAATGAGCAGTTCTTC.

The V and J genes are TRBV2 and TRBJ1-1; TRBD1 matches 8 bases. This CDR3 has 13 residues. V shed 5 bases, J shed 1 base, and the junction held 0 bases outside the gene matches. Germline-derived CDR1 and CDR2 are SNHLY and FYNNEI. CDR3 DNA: TGTGCCAGCAGTCAGGGGGCGAACACTGAAGCTTTCTTT. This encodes CASSQGANTEAFF.

The DNA for the CDR3 is TGTGCCAGCAGCCCCGGGACTAGCGGGGGATTTGCCTACGAGCAGTACTTC. It translates to CASSPGTSGGFAYEQYF. The V call is TRBV5-6, the J call TRBJ2-7; TRBD2 matches 14 bases. The CDR3 totals 17 residues. Trimming took 4 bases from V and 2 from J; bases not matched to a gene: 8. Per germline, CDR1 SGHDT and CDR2 YYEEEE.

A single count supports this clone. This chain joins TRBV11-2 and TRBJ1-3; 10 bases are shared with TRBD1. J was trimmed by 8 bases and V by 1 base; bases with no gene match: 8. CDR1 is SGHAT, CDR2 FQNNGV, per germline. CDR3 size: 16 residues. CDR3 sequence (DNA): TGTGCCAGCAGCTTAGCCCGGACAGGGGGAGCGGACACCATATATTTT. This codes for CASSLARTGGADTIYF.

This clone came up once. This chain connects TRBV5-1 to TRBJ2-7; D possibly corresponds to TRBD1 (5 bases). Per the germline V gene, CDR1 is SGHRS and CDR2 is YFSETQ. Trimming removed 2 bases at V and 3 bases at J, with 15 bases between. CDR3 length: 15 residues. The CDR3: CASSFYQGRVYEQYF. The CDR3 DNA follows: TGCGCCAGCAGCTTCTATCAGGGAAGGGTCTACGAGCAGTACTTC.

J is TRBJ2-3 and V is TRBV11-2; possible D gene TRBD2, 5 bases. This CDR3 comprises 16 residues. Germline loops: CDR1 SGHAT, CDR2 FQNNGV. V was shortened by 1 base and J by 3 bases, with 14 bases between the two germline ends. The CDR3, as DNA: TGTGCCAGCAGCTTAGGCCGGGGAACCGAAACAGATACGCAGTATTTT. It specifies CASSLGRGTETDTQYF.

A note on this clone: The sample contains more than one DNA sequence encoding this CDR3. The CDR3 protein is CASRDSYGYTF. The DNA for the CDR3 is TGTGCCAGCAGGGACAGCTATGGCTACACCTTC. The rearrangement links TRBV6-1 to TRBJ1-2; possible D gene TRBD1, 6 bases. The CDR3 sequence is 11 residues long. The germline V gene encodes CDR1 MNHNS and CDR2 SASEGT. V lost 6 bases and J lost 4, with 6 bases in between.

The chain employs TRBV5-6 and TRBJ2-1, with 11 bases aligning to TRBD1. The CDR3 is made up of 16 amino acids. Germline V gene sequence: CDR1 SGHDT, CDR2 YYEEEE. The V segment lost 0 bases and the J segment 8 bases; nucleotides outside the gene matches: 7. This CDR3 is CASSLAGTGGRDEQFF. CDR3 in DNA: TGTGCCAGCAGCTTGGCAGGGACAGGGGGTAGGGATGAGCAGTTCTTC.

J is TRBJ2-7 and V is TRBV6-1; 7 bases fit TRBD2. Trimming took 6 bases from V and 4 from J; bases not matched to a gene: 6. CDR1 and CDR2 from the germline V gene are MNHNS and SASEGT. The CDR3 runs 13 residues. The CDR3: CASRGGLFYEQYF. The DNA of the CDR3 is TGTGCCAGCAGGGGGGGGTTGTTTTACGAGCAGTACTTC.

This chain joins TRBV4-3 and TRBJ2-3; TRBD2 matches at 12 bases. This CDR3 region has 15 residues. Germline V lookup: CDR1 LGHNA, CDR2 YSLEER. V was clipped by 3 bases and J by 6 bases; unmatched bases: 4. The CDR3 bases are TGCGCCAGCAGCCAGCTAGGACTAGCGGGGGATACGCAGTATTTT. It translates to CASSQLGLAGDTQYF.

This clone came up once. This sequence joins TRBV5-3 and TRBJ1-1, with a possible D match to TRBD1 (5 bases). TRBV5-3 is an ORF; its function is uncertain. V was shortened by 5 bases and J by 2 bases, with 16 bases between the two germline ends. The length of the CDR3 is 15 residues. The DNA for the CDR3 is TGTGCCAGAAGGTCCGGGGGTCCCGAAAACACTGAAGCTTTCTTT. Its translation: CARRSGGPENTEAFF.

Here the CDR3 reads CASSERTGVDEQFF. The CDR3 DNA follows: TGTGCCAGCAGCGAAAGGACAGGGGTCGATGAGCAGTTCTTC. The J gene is TRBJ2-1, the V gene TRBV6-1; 9 positions match TRBD1. V gave up 6 bases and J gave up 8 bases; unmatched junction bases: 8. CDR1 MNHNS and CDR2 SASEGT come from the germline V gene. The CDR3 contains 14 residues.

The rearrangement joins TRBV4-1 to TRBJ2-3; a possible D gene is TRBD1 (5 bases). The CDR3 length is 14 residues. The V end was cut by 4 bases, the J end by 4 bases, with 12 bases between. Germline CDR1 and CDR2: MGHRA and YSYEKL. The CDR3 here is CASSPIGVADTQYF. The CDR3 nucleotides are TGCGCCAGCAGCCCCATAGGGGTGGCAGATACGCAGTATTTT.

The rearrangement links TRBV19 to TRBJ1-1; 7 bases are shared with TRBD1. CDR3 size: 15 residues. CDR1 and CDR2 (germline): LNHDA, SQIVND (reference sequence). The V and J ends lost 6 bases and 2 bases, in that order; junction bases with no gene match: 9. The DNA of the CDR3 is TGTGCCAGTAGCTATACAGGGGCCCAAAACACTGAAGCTTTCTTT. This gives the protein CASSYTGAQNTEAFF.

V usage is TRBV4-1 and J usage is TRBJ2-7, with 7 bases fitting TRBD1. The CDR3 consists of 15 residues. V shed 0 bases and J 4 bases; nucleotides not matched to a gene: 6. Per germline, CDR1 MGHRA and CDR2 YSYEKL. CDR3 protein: CASSQEQGVVYEQYF. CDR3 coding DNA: TGCGCCAGCAGCCAAGAGCAGGGGGTGGTTTACGAGCAGTACTTC.